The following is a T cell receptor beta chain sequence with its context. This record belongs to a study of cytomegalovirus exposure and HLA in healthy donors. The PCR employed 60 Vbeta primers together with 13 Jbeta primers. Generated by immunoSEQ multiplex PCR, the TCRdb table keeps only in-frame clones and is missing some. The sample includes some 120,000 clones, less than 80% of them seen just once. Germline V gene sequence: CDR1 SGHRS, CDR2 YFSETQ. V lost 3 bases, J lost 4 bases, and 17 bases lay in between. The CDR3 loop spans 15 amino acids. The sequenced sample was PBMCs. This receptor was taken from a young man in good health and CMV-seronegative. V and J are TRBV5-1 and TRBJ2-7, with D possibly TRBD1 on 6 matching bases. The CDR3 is CASSWATGLLYEQYF. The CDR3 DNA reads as TGCGCCAGCAGCTGGGCTACAGGGCTCCTATACGAGCAGTACTTC.